Included here is one TCR beta chain sequence, with context. Its target is unknown. The data originate from a study of T cells in localized non-small cell lung cancer. Profiling relied on immunoSEQ multiplex PCR, and the TCRdb table lists in-frame clones only, not all of them. This table holds 45,000 to 55,000 clones, approximately 80% found once. General study findings and limits: Because only a single region of the tumor was sequenced, heterogeneity remains possible. Elevated circulating T cell density in blood was associated with longer overall survival. Uninvolved neighboring lung showed the greatest T cell clonality, exceeding tumor. Paired adjacent lung recovered a median around 62 of the top 100 tumor clones.

CDR1 and CDR2 from the germline V gene are MNHEY and SVGAGI. The V gene lost 4 bases and the J gene lost 4 bases, with 10 bases spanning the gap. The CDR3 runs to 13 residues. Sequences were derived from peripheral blood, sampled before any cancer treatment. The clonotype was recovered from a man aged 35-75 years with stage I squamous cell lung carcinoma. The gene calls are TRBV6-5 and TRBJ1-1; unclear D gene. CDR3 region: CASSLLQFTEAFF. CDR3 DNA sequence: TGTGCCAGCAGTTTACTACAGTTCACTGAAGCTTTCTTT.